The clone carrying this TCR beta chain was seen at least ten times. The sample comes from a study of human T cells and chemical hapten exposure. Study details: Per-sample TCR yield variability stemmed mainly from small pooled library volume differences.

How the authors handled the data: Sample-level TCR yields exhibited a median of around 100,000, with a range of about 23,224 to 690,600. TCRdb reprocessed the RACE reads via MiXCR and lists one record per CDR3 protein. The authors' filters were not applied to this entry. The sample includes tens of thousands of distinct CDR3 sequences, about 6.8% of them seen just once. The time point here: patch test 1, 2 weeks after DPC sensitization. Treatment meaning: therapeutic diphenylcyclopropenone sensitization with weekly scalp DPC. The study drew its donors from alopecia patients who were 18 to 70 years old and suitable for DPC. The CDR3 sequence is 13 residues long. Trimming left V 6 bases short and J 2 bases short, with 11 bases between. The germline V gene encodes CDR1 SGHAT and CDR2 FQNNGV.

The sequencing here drew on whole blood, taken in connection with sensitization to the hapten diphenylcyclopropenone (DPC). The TCR originated in a woman aged 25 to 39 with alopecia areata. Some clones in this sample may be carry-over from other donors' samples. This sequence joins TRBV11-2 and TRBJ2-7; perhaps TRBD1 as D (5 bases). The DNA for the CDR3 is TGTGCCAGCAGAAGGGGCGGAACCTACGAGCAGTACTTC. Translated: CASRRGGTYEQYF.